Presented here are 14 T cell receptor beta chains from one specimen sequenced in a study of radiotherapy plus CTLA-4 blockade in lung cancer. TCRdb's copy holds only in-frame clones and misses some; the assay was immunoSEQ multiplex PCR. The table shows about 90,000 clones, with around four fifths occurring only once. This sample comprised peripheral blood, obtained from a patient treated with radiotherapy plus ipilimumab. These receptors were collected from a human donor with non-small cell lung cancer that progressed on radiotherapy plus ipilimumab.

In this sample, this clone turned up once. The rearrangement links TRBV18 to TRBJ2-7, with TRBD1 matching over 9 bases. Germline V gene sequence: CDR1 KGHSH, CDR2 LQKENI. V shed 5 bases, J shed 2 bases, and the junction held 7 bases outside the gene matches. CDR3 length equals 15 residues. As DNA, the CDR3 is TGTGCCAGCTCAAACGGACAGGGGATGGCCTACGAGCAGTACTTC. Encoded protein: CASSNGQGMAYEQYF.

This clone came up many times. This sequence joins TRBV5-1 and TRBJ2-7; the D is unclear. Trimming left V 1 base short and J 7 bases short, with 12 bases between. The CDR3 consists of 13 residues. Germline CDR1 is SGHRS and CDR2 is YFSETQ. In DNA, the CDR3 is TGCGCCAGCAGCTTGTTCCAGTCGCGGGAGCAGTACTTC. Translated, it gives CASSLFQSREQYF. The entire variable domain, with the rest obtained from reference TRBV5-1 and TRBJ2-7, is as follows: KAGVTQTPRYLIKTRGQQVTLSCSPISGHRSVSWYQQTPGQGLQFLFEYFSETQRNKGNFPGRFSGRQFSNSRSEMNVSTLELGDSALYLCASSLFQSREQYFGPGTRLTVT.

The chain uses TRBV28 and TRBJ2-1; D remains unclear. The CDR3 sequence is 11 residues long. Germline V gene lookup returns CDR1 MDHEN and CDR2 SYDVKM. V shed 5 bases and J shed 7 bases, with 6 bases lying between them. The CDR3 sequence is CASSPLNEQFF. The CDR3 DNA reads TGTGCCAGCAGTCCATTAAATGAGCAGTTCTTC.

On this clone: This specimen includes other DNA sequences encoding the same CDR3. J is TRBJ1-4 and V is TRBV9, with 9 bases matching TRBD1. The CDR3 contains 14 residues. V gave up 2 bases and J gave up 4 bases; unmatched junction bases: 0. Germline lookup yields CDR1 SGDLS and CDR2 YYNGEE. In nucleotides, the CDR3 is TGTGCCAGCAGCGTGGGACAGGGTAATGAAAAACTGTTTTTT. As protein: CASSVGQGNEKLFF.

The chain carries TRBV28 and TRBJ1-2, with 8 nucleotides matching TRBD1. The CDR3 contains 15 residues. Germline V lookup: CDR1 MDHEN, CDR2 SYDVKM. Unmatched junction bases numbered 7, after V lost 5 bases and J lost 2 bases. The CDR3 nucleotides are TGTGCCAGCAGTCCGCGCCGGACAGGGAACTATGGCTACACCTTC. Amino acids: CASSPRRTGNYGYTF.

The rearrangement links TRBV30 to TRBJ2-5; perhaps TRBD2 as D (5 bases). CDR1 and CDR2 from the germline V gene are GTSNPN and SVGIG (reference sequence). The CDR3 extends over 12 amino acids. Trimming shortened V by 8 bases and J by 2 bases, and 12 bases separated the two germline ends. The CDR3 DNA follows: TGTGCCCAGGATGCGGGTCAAGAGACCCAGTACTTC. Amino acids: CAQDAGQETQYF.

This clone came up once. The chain is built from TRBV2 and TRBJ1-5; D uncertain. The CDR3 is made up of 13 amino acids. V lost 8 bases, J lost 3 bases, and 11 bases lay in between. CDR1 is SNHLY, CDR2 FYNNEI, per germline. CDR3 residues: CASLRQYNQPQHF. CDR3 sequence (DNA): TGTGCCAGCCTAAGGCAGTACAATCAGCCCCAGCATTTT.

There are a few counts of this clone. V usage is TRBV4-1 and J usage is TRBJ1-6, with D maybe TRBD1 (6 bases). CDR1 MGHRA and CDR2 YSYEKL come from the germline V gene. The V end lost 1 base, the J end lost 6 bases, and 10 bases lay between the germline ends. The CDR3 runs to 15 residues. The DNA for the CDR3 is TGCGCCAGCAGCCAAGGACGGGGGGCTAATTCACCCCTCCACTTT. Residues: CASSQGRGANSPLHF.

Worth noting for this clone: The identical CDR3 is also encoded by other nucleotide sequences in the sample. The CDR3 region is CASSTRWGKLDTDTQYF. The CDR3 DNA sequence: TGCGCCAGCAGCACTCGGTGGGGGAAGCTGGACACAGATACGCAGTATTTT. The rearrangement joins TRBV5-1 to TRBJ2-3, with D perhaps TRBD1 or TRBD2 (5 bases each). The V end lost 4 bases, the J end lost 2 bases, and 20 bases lay between the germline ends. The CDR3 contains 17 residues. The germline CDR1 and CDR2 sequences are SGHRS and YFSETQ.

The rearrangement links TRBV9 to TRBJ1-6; weak D call: TRBD1 (5 bases). CDR3 size: 16 residues. The V end lost 3 bases, the J end lost 5 bases, and 15 bases lay between the germline ends. From germline, CDR1 is SGDLS and CDR2 YYNGEE. In nucleotides, the CDR3 is TGTGCCAGCAGCGCCGACAGAGGGGAGAATAATTCACCCCTCCACTTT. Its protein product is CASSADRGENNSPLHF.

The V and J genes are TRBV5-4 and TRBJ2-3; 7 bases fit TRBD1. The CDR3 extends over 15 amino acids. Germline V gives CDR1 SGHNT, CDR2 YYREEE (reference sequence). The V and J ends lost 4 bases and 0 bases, in that order; junction bases with no gene match: 5. For the CDR3, the DNA is TGTGCCAGCAGCCCGACAGGGACCAGCACAGATACGCAGTATTTT. Its translation is CASSPTGTSTDTQYF.

The V gene is TRBV5-4, the J gene TRBJ2-3; 7 bases line up with TRBD1. V dropped 4 bases and J dropped 0; count of bases not matched to a gene: 8. The V gene's germline CDR1 is SGHNT and CDR2 YYREEE (reference sequence). The CDR3 is 16 residues long. In DNA form, the CDR3 reads TGTGCCAGCAGCCACCCAGGGGGTCGGAGCACAGATACGCAGTATTTT. It yields the protein CASSHPGGRSTDTQYF.

V is TRBV5-1 and J is TRBJ2-5, with TRBD2 as a possible D gene (5 bases). Between the trimmed V and J ends, which lost 4 bases and 1 base, there was a span of 14 bases. This CDR3 is 15 amino acids long. Germline loops: CDR1 SGHRS, CDR2 YFSETQ. The CDR3 DNA reads TGCGCCAGCAGCCCCAGGACTCTCTCCCAAGAGACCCAGTACTTC. This codes for CASSPRTLSQETQYF.

The chain couples TRBV7-9 to TRBJ2-3; 9 positions match TRBD1. CDR1 is SEHNR and CDR2 is FQNEAQ in the germline V gene (reference sequence). This CDR3 spans 14 amino acids. Trimming took 5 bases from V and 5 from J; bases not matched to a gene: 5. CDR3 in DNA: TGTGCCAGCAGCCTCGGACAGGGGTTAGATACGCAGTATTTT. Amino acid sequence: CASSLGQGLDTQYF.